This T cell receptor beta chain was retrieved from a study of T cell responses to AZD1222 COVID-19 vaccine. Assay: immunoSEQ multiplex PCR; the TCRdb copy retains only in-frame clones and omits some. Seen here are over 65,000 clones, approximately 91% observed once, and the top ten hold 6.9%. Study-wide results and caveats: Donors were chiefly white British, with a greater number of females, and clonal diversity was perhaps underestimated. Two AZD1222 doses significantly raised spike-specific TCR breadth and depth over controls.

On this clone: Its antigen remains unidentified.

The length of the CDR3 is 16 residues. The material sequenced was peripheral blood, taken 28 days after the second AZD1222 dose. The chain carries TRBV21-1 and TRBJ2-3; the table's D gene call, TRBD2, was not cross checked with the DNA. TRBV21-1 is reported as a pseudogene. The TCR was taken from an adult who received the AZD1222 COVID-19 vaccine. The CDR3 here is CASSKEAGTSTDTQYF. CDR3 DNA sequence: TGTGCCAGCAGCAAAGAGGCGGGAACTAGCACAGATACGCAGTATTTT.